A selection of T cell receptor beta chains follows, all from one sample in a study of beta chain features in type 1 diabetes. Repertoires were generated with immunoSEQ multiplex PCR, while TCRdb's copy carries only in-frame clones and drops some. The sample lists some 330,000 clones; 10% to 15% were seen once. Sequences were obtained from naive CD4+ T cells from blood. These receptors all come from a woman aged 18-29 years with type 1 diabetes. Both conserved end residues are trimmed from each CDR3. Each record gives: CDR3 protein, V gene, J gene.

SVRREEAF	TRBV20-1	TRBJ1-1
ASSGAGRRGRPRYTQY	TRBV25-1	TRBJ2-3
ATSRDPGAGTEAF	TRBV15	TRBJ1-1
ASSQDLQGRTGELF	TRBV4-3	TRBJ2-2
ASSPPQVSGANVLT	TRBV5-1	TRBJ2-6
ASSLAGYTEAF	TRBV11-2	TRBJ1-1
ASSAVTFREGYT	TRBV9	TRBJ1-2
ASSVPGLAGGPAKNIQY	TRBV9	TRBJ2-4
ASSRPSYEQY	TRBV18	TRBJ2-7
ASSPGQGVGYT	TRBV5-1	TRBJ1-2
AISGDRRAF	TRBV10-3	TRBJ1-1
ASRELPSDPQY	TRBV2	TRBJ2-3
ASRRQTNEKLF	TRBV18	TRBJ1-4
ASLPPGTSTDTQY	TRBV5-1	TRBJ2-3
ASSVESEQF	TRBV19	TRBJ2-1
ASRTGPEQF	TRBV28	TRBJ2-1
ASSQDLTRNIQY	TRBV5-4	TRBJ2-4
ASSVEGTGNSPLH	TRBV9	TRBJ1-6
ASNDGGRTYEQY	TRBV28	TRBJ2-7
ASSGSETQY	TRBV7-8	TRBJ2-5
ASQNGFSGGGDTQY	TRBV6-6	TRBJ2-3
ASTHGTSGETQY	TRBV5-1	TRBJ2-5
ASSLQGLVRGNSPLH	TRBV5-4	TRBJ1-6
ASSESGVPSYEQY	TRBV25-1	TRBJ2-7
ASSQGLTGWAEAF	TRBV4-2	TRBJ1-1
ASSLEGAGTPQH	TRBV5-1	TRBJ1-5
ASSAGTGNSNQPQH	TRBV18	TRBJ1-5
ASSSYRGRNTIY	TRBV7-9	TRBJ1-3
ATQLSGDQETQY	TRBV5-1	TRBJ2-5
ASSSSGTGGLRGGYT	TRBV19	TRBJ1-2
ASSPTDSRRIYNEQF	TRBV14	TRBJ2-1
ASNRVSYEQY	TRBV2	TRBJ2-7
ASKALSSVSGANVLT	TRBV19	TRBJ2-6
SIIGQHTDTQY	TRBV29-1	TRBJ2-3
ATSRGQGASGYT	TRBV15	TRBJ1-2